A selection of T cell receptor beta chains follows, all from one sample in a study of PD-L1 blockade in urothelial cancer. TCRdb's copy holds only in-frame clones and misses some; the assay was immunoSEQ multiplex PCR. The data contain about 17,000 clones, about 89% of them singletons. This specimen was PBMCs, taken around atezolizumab (anti-PD-L1) treatment. These receptors came from a man in his 70s with urothelial cancer. The CDR3 runs from the conserved cysteine through the conserved F or W. Fields, in order: CDR3 protein, CDR3 DNA, J gene, D gene, clone size, V gene. D genes are given only for firm matches. The listing skips clone size in some rows; elsewhere it reads once, few, many or a size class.

cdr3_aa: CASIGTGSLAEAFF
cdr3_nt: TGTGCCAGCATCGGGACAGGTAGCCTAGCTGAAGCTTTCTTT
j_call: TRBJ1-1
d_call: TRBD1
clone_size: .
v_call: TRBV11-2

cdr3_aa: CASVGQGYEQYF
cdr3_nt: TGTGCCAGCGTGGGACAGGGCTACGAGCAGTACTTC
j_call: TRBJ2-7
d_call: TRBD1
clone_size: .
v_call: TRBV6-6

cdr3_aa: CASSLVTGGIDTQYF
cdr3_nt: TGCGCCAGCAGCTTGGTCACAGGGGGAATAGATACGCAGTATTTT
j_call: TRBJ2-3
d_call: TRBD1
clone_size: .
v_call: TRBV5-1

cdr3_aa: CASRFLAGANETQYF
cdr3_nt: TGTGCCAGCAGGTTCCTAGCGGGGGCTAACGAGACCCAGTACTTC
j_call: TRBJ2-5
d_call: TRBD2
clone_size: .
v_call: TRBV6-5

cdr3_aa: CASSFLLWEFNQPQHF
cdr3_nt: TGTGCCAGCAGCTTTCTTTTGTGGGAGTTCAATCAGCCCCAGCATTTT
j_call: TRBJ1-5
d_call: .
clone_size: few
v_call: TRBV7-6

cdr3_aa: CASSTLRTGSGEKLFF
cdr3_nt: TGTGCCAGCAGCACGCTAAGGACAGGGTCGGGCGAAAAACTGTTTTTT
j_call: TRBJ1-4
d_call: TRBD1
clone_size: .
v_call: TRBV9

cdr3_aa: CASSLESGGDTQYF
cdr3_nt: TGCGCCAGCAGCTTGGAATCCGGGGGAGATACGCAGTATTTT
j_call: TRBJ2-3
d_call: .
clone_size: .
v_call: TRBV5-1

cdr3_aa: CASSPRGGGPEAFF
cdr3_nt: TGTGCCAGTAGTCCCCGCGGGGGAGGGCCTGAAGCTTTCTTT
j_call: TRBJ1-1
d_call: .
clone_size: few
v_call: TRBV19

cdr3_aa: CASARQGNEQFF
cdr3_nt: TGTGCTAGTGCGCGACAGGGGAATGAGCAGTTCTTC
j_call: TRBJ2-1
d_call: TRBD1
clone_size: .
v_call: TRBV12-5

cdr3_aa: CASSLDLTRQDLFF
cdr3_nt: TGTGCCAGCAGCTTGGACCTAACACGACAGGACCTGTTTTTT
j_call: TRBJ1-4
d_call: .
clone_size: few
v_call: TRBV5-4

cdr3_aa: CAISEGAMNTGELFF
cdr3_nt: TGTGCCATCAGTGAGGGGGCGATGAACACCGGGGAGCTGTTTTTT
j_call: TRBJ2-2
d_call: .
clone_size: .
v_call: TRBV10-3

cdr3_aa: CASSTGLLTDTQYF
cdr3_nt: TGTGCCAGTAGTACGGGACTCCTCACAGATACGCAGTATTTT
j_call: TRBJ2-3
d_call: .
clone_size: once
v_call: TRBV19

cdr3_aa: CASSIREVNTEAFF
cdr3_nt: TGTGCCAGCAGTATAAGAGAAGTGAACACTGAAGCTTTCTTT
j_call: TRBJ1-1
d_call: .
clone_size: .
v_call: TRBV2

cdr3_aa: CASSESSTGGPGELFF
cdr3_nt: TGTGCCAGCAGTGAAAGTAGTACAGGGGGCCCCGGGGAGCTGTTTTTT
j_call: TRBJ2-2
d_call: TRBD1
clone_size: .
v_call: TRBV2

cdr3_aa: CASSQEPGGFGMEAFF
cdr3_nt: TGCGCCAGCAGCCAAGAACCAGGTGGGTTCGGGATGGAAGCTTTCTTT
j_call: TRBJ1-1
d_call: .
clone_size: .
v_call: TRBV4-1

cdr3_aa: CASSHSQLGDTQYF
cdr3_nt: TGTGCCAGCAGTCACTCCCAACTCGGAGATACGCAGTATTTT
j_call: TRBJ2-3
d_call: .
clone_size: .
v_call: TRBV27

cdr3_aa: CAPGTPYEQYF
cdr3_nt: TGTGCGCCCGGGACACCCTACGAGCAGTACTTC
j_call: TRBJ2-7
d_call: .
clone_size: .
v_call: TRBV12-2

cdr3_aa: CAIGLQGDGQPQHF
cdr3_nt: TGTGCCATCGGACTCCAGGGGGATGGTCAGCCCCAGCATTTT
j_call: TRBJ1-5
d_call: TRBD1
clone_size: few
v_call: TRBV10-3

cdr3_aa: CASSQQGGGYTF
cdr3_nt: TGTGCCAGCAGCCAACAGGGGGGAGGCTACACCTTC
j_call: TRBJ1-2
d_call: TRBD1
clone_size: .
v_call: TRBV11-2

cdr3_aa: CASSRAGPWSYEQYF
cdr3_nt: TGTGCCAGTAGTAGGGCGGGACCCTGGTCCTACGAGCAGTACTTC
j_call: TRBJ2-7
d_call: .
clone_size: .
v_call: TRBV19

cdr3_aa: CASSPFQGAVSNQPQHF
cdr3_nt: TGTGCCAGCAGCCCATTCCAGGGGGCAGTGAGCAATCAGCCCCAGCATTTT
j_call: TRBJ1-5
d_call: TRBD1
clone_size: .
v_call: TRBV7-8

cdr3_aa: CASSLSSGSEAFF
cdr3_nt: TGTGCCAGCAGTTTAAGTTCGGGAAGTGAAGCTTTCTTT
j_call: TRBJ1-1
d_call: .
clone_size: .
v_call: TRBV27

cdr3_aa: CASSSPGIPTQYF
cdr3_nt: TGTGCCAGCAGCTCCCCGGGAATCCCTACGCAGTATTTT
j_call: TRBJ2-3
d_call: .
clone_size: .
v_call: TRBV7-2

cdr3_aa: CASSEMTGMGYEQYF
cdr3_nt: TGCGCCAGCAGTGAGATGACAGGGATGGGATACGAGCAGTACTTC
j_call: TRBJ2-7
d_call: TRBD1
clone_size: .
v_call: TRBV10-1